Listed here are 20 T cell receptor beta chains from one sample, sequenced in a study of OX40 agonist ivuxolimab in advanced cancers. The protocol was immunoSEQ multiplex PCR, while the TCRdb copy is restricted to in-frame clones and leaves out a portion. Seen here are tens of thousands of clones, about 86% observed once, and the top ten hold around 22%. The source was CD4+ or CD8+ T cells sorted from blood, collected in a trial of the OX40 agonist ivuxolimab. These receptors were collected from an adult with an advanced solid tumor such as melanoma, head and neck, liver or kidney cancer.

This clone has a handful of counts. This chain connects TRBV7-8 to TRBJ2-1; TRBD2 aligns across 9 bases. CDR3 size: 15 residues. Looked up from germline, CDR1 is SGHVS and CDR2 is FQNEAQ. V dropped 4 bases and J dropped 2; count of bases not matched to a gene: 3. CDR3 amino acids: CASSSGTSTYNEQFF. For the CDR3, the DNA is TGTGCCAGCAGCTCCGGGACTAGCACCTACAATGAGCAGTTCTTC.

The chain's CDR3 is CASRGSYNEQFF. In nucleotides, the CDR3 is TGTGCCAGCCGCGGCTCCTACAATGAGCAGTTCTTC. The rearrangement links TRBV6-4 to TRBJ2-1; unclear D gene. Trimming shortened V by 8 bases and J by 0 bases, and 5 bases separated the two germline ends. Germline V gene sequence: CDR1 MRHNA, CDR2 SNTAGT. The CDR3 sequence is 12 residues long.

The gene calls are TRBV7-3 and TRBJ2-1; TRBD2 matches at 7 bases. CDR3 length: 19 residues. The germline V gene has CDR1 SGHTA and CDR2 FQGTGA. J was trimmed by 6 bases and V by 5 bases; bases with no gene match: 22. In DNA form, the CDR3 reads TGTGCCAGCAGCCAAAGGGCAGGGAGGCCACTAGCGCCGGTCAATGAGCAGTTCTTC. Translation gives CASSQRAGRPLAPVNEQFF.

The V gene is TRBV9, the J gene TRBJ1-1, with TRBD1 as a possible D gene (5 bases). The CDR3 has 15 residues. Germline values: CDR1 SGDLS, CDR2 YYNGEE. Trimming pared 3 bases from V and 4 bases from J, leaving 16 bases between. The CDR3 spells CASSEDGLRGTEAFF. DNA of the CDR3: TGTGCCAGCAGCGAGGACGGGTTGAGGGGCACTGAAGCTTTCTTT. Full variable domain (missing parts from reference TRBV9 and TRBJ1-1): DSGVTQTPKHLITATGQRVTLRCSPRSGDLSVYWYQQSLDQGLQFLIQYYNGEERAKGNILERFSAQQFPDLHSELNLSSLELGDSALYFCASSEDGLRGTEAFFGQGTRLTVV.

The rearrangement uses TRBV7-6 and TRBJ2-2, with 9 bases that match TRBD1. After removal of 5 bases from V and 3 bases from J, the junction contained 7 bases not matched to a gene. The germline gives CDR1 SGHVS, CDR2 FNYEAQ. This CDR3 contains 16 residues. The CDR3 loop is CASSPGGQGDTGELFF. The CDR3 DNA follows: TGTGCCAGCAGCCCCGGGGGACAGGGCGACACCGGGGAGCTGTTTTTT.

J is TRBJ2-2 and V is TRBV7-6; maybe TRBD1 (6 bases). The V gene lost 5 bases and the J gene lost 4 bases, with 20 bases spanning the gap. CDR3 length: 17 residues. Germline CDR1 and CDR2: SGHVS and FNYEAQ. CDR3 residues: CASSLRDTGSPTGELFF. The CDR3 bases are TGTGCCAGCAGCCTCCGCGATACAGGGTCTCCCACCGGGGAGCTGTTTTTT. The whole variable domain, filled in from reference TRBV7-6 and TRBJ2-2, reads GAGVSQSPRYKVTKRGQDVALRCDPISGHVSLYWYRQALGQGPEFLTYFNYEAQQDKSGLPNDRFSAERPEGSISTLTIQRTEQRDSAMYRCASSLRDTGSPTGELFFGEGSRLTVL.

Only one count was recorded for this clone. This rearrangement joins TRBV28 to TRBJ2-3, with TRBD1 identical over 12 bases. V lost 5 bases and J lost 2; bases outside the gene matches: 5. The CDR3 is 16 residues long. Germline lookup yields CDR1 MDHEN and CDR2 SYDVKM. Here the CDR3 DNA reads TGTGCCAGCAGTCTTGGGACAGGGGGCAACACAGATACGCAGTATTTT. Its protein product is CASSLGTGGNTDTQYF.

The chain carries TRBV27 and TRBJ2-2; D gene uncertain. V lost 7 bases to trimming and J lost 4 bases, with 4 bases between them. CDR1 is MNHEY and CDR2 is SMNVEV in the germline V gene (reference sequence). This CDR3 region has 11 residues. The CDR3 DNA sequence: TGTGCCAGCAAGTCCACCGGGGAGCTGTTTTTT. This sequence encodes CASKSTGELFF.

This clone was picked up a small number of times. The chain employs TRBV4-1 and TRBJ2-7; D ambiguous. Trimming left V 2 bases short and J 3 bases short, with 20 bases between. Germline values: CDR1 MGHRA, CDR2 YSYEKL. This CDR3 region has 17 residues. CDR3 protein: CASSQYEAGDRGYEQYF. The CDR3 DNA reads as TGCGCCAGCAGCCAATACGAGGCAGGAGATCGAGGCTACGAGCAGTACTTC.

The chain combines TRBV10-2 with TRBJ2-7, with no clear D. V lost 6 bases and J 5 bases, leaving 17 bases between the germline ends. The CDR3 is 14 amino acids. Germline V lookup: CDR1 WSHSY, CDR2 SAAADI. CDR3 DNA sequence: TGCGCCAGCAGAGACTGGTCCGGGCACGACGAGCAGTACTTC. Protein sequence: CASRDWSGHDEQYF.

V gene TRBV28 combines with J gene TRBJ2-7, with D maybe TRBD1 (6 bases). Germline CDR1 is MDHEN and CDR2 is SYDVKM. CDR3 length equals 14 residues. Trimming removed 2 bases at V and 3 bases at J, with 11 bases between. CDR3 region: CASSLRGRHYEQYF. CDR3 bases: TGTGCCAGCAGTTTAAGGGGGAGACACTACGAGCAGTACTTC.

This clone was observed a handful of times. The chain links TRBV11-3 to TRBJ1-3; D gene uncertain. The CDR3 has 13 residues. Germline lookup yields CDR1 SGHNT and CDR2 YENEEA. With 4 bases removed from V and 8 bases from J, the gap between germline ends came to 12 bases. CDR3 DNA sequence: TGTGCCAGCAGCTCCATGCCGGGAGACACCATATATTTT. This translates into CASSSMPGDTIYF.

A few counts support this clone. CDR3 sequence: CASEGINYEQYF. DNA of the CDR3: TGTGCCAGCGAGGGAATCAACTACGAGCAGTACTTC. This chain uses TRBV7-9 with TRBJ2-7, with a possible D match to TRBD2 (5 bases). Germline loops: CDR1 SEHNR, CDR2 FQNEAQ (reference sequence). The CDR3 sequence is 12 residues long. V lost 8 bases to trimming and J lost 3 bases, with 11 bases between them.

V gene TRBV7-2 combines with J gene TRBJ2-2, with 8 bases identical to TRBD2. The CDR3 is 13 amino acids. CDR1 and CDR2 (germline): SGHTA, FQGNSA. The V segment lost 4 bases and the J segment 6 bases; nucleotides outside the gene matches: 1. CDR3 in amino acids: CASSSGLAGELFF. In nucleotides, the CDR3 is TGTGCCAGCAGCTCGGGACTAGCCGGGGAGCTGTTTTTT. Full variable domain (missing parts from reference TRBV7-2 and TRBJ2-2): GAGVSQSPSNKVTEKGKDVELRCDPISGHTALYWYRQSLGQGLEFLIYFQGNSAPDKSGLPSDRFSAERTGGSVSTLTIQRTQQEDSAVYLCASSSGLAGELFFGEGSRLTVL.

This rearrangement joins TRBV5-1 to TRBJ1-5; 8 nucleotides agree with TRBD1. With 3 bases clipped from V and 5 bases from J, the junction kept 7 bases outside the gene matches. The CDR3 is made up of 15 amino acids. Germline V gene sequence: CDR1 SGHRS, CDR2 YFSETQ. The CDR3 is CASSWEDRADQPQHF. In DNA form, the CDR3 reads TGCGCCAGCAGCTGGGAGGACAGGGCTGATCAGCCCCAGCATTTT.

The chain uses TRBV7-8 and TRBJ2-5; perhaps TRBD1 as D (5 bases). The germline gives CDR1 SGHVS, CDR2 FQNEAQ. Trimming removed 2 bases from V and 5 bases from J, with 9 bases in between. CDR3 length equals 13 residues. CDR3 bases: TGTGCCAGCAGCTTAAGTGGGGCTGAGACCCAGTACTTC. Protein: CASSLSGAETQYF.

This clone was counted a few times. This likely comes from a read error, as the CDR3 has no conserved phenylalanine or tryptophan at its end. The DNA is left out, because the CDR3 cannot be placed on it with certainty; the CDR3 is given as TCRdb lists it. J is TRBJ2-7 and V is TRBV2; the D call TRBD1 from the table was never checked on the DNA. The CDR3 has 8 amino acids, counting both end residues. The germline V gene encodes CDR1 SNHLY and CDR2 FYNNEI. CDR3 loop: CASGTGMA.

The J gene is TRBJ2-1, the V gene TRBV7-2, with 11 bases lining up with TRBD2. The CDR3 has 15 residues. The V gene's germline CDR1 is SGHTA and CDR2 FQGNSA. V shed 7 bases, J shed 4 bases, and the junction held 6 bases outside the gene matches. CDR3 in DNA: TGTGCCAGCATAATAGCGGGAGGGAAATACAATGAGCAGTTCTTC. This sequence encodes CASIIAGGKYNEQFF. The full variable domain, in which reference TRBV7-2 and TRBJ2-1 provide the parts outside the CDR3, is GAGVSQSPSNKVTEKGKDVELRCDPISGHTALYWYRQSLGQGLEFLIYFQGNSAPDKSGLPSDRFSAERTGGSVSTLTIQRTQQEDSAVYLCASIIAGGKYNEQFFGPGTRLTVL.

The chain carries TRBV6-6 and TRBJ1-2; TRBD1 matches 7 bases. This CDR3 has 12 amino acids. V shed 2 bases, J shed 7 bases, and the junction held 1 base outside the gene matches. CDR1 and CDR2 from the germline V gene are MNHNY and SVGAGI (reference sequence). This CDR3 is CASSYPGGGYTF. The DNA for the CDR3 is TGTGCCAGCAGTTACCCAGGGGGTGGCTACACCTTC.

The chain recombines TRBV6-1 with TRBJ2-3; D gene uncertain. The germline gives CDR1 MNHNS, CDR2 SASEGT. CDR3 length: 12 amino acids. The V end was cut by 8 bases, the J end by 0 bases, with 6 bases between. As DNA, the CDR3 is TGTGCCAGCGTATCTAGCACAGATACGCAGTATTTT. As protein: CASVSSTDTQYF.